Below, one T cell receptor (beta chain) is given with its context. This may be a read error: a much more frequent sequence differs by one nucleotide. These data come from a study of blood T cells in healthy people across ages. The CDR3 has 15 residues. CDR1 SGHDT and CDR2 YYEEEE come from the germline V gene. Trimming removed 2 bases from V and 4 bases from J; junction bases left unmatched: 8. The second PCR ran roughly 7 to 11 cycles with a sample-barcoded 5' primer and J-beta primers. Each TCR beta cDNA got a 12-nucleotide random molecular identifier. TCRdb recomputed calls from the 5' RACE reads with MiXCR, one row per CDR3 protein. The sample includes about 640,000 distinct CDR3 sequences, approximately 30% seen only once; the top ten take 15% to 19%. Drawing of peripheral blood yielded about 9.6 milliliters from each donor.

The receptor was isolated from a woman older than 75 in good health. The chain recombines TRBV5-6 with TRBJ1-2, with 7 bases that match TRBD1. The sequencing sample was made of blood. This CDR3 reads CASSFTGDSSYGYTF. CDR3 sequence (DNA): TGTGCCAGCAGCTTTACAGGGGACTCCAGCTATGGCTACACCTTC.